The 10 T cell receptor beta chains below all came from one sample that was sequenced in a study of blood T cell repertoires in COVID-19. Assay: immunoSEQ multiplex PCR; the TCRdb copy retains only in-frame clones and omits some. The data show some 200,000 clones, with about nine tenths seen just once and around 7% held by the top ten. Sequencing used PBMCs or T cells enriched from blood (not recorded which). The source of these receptors is a man under 40 in a cohort exposed to, infected with or recovered from COVID-19 (not recorded which).

V is TRBV7-2 and J is TRBJ2-7, with TRBD2 matching 10 bases. V trimming: 3 bases; J trimming: 3 bases; junction bases outside the gene matches: 8. This CDR3 has 16 residues. CDR1 is SGHTA, CDR2 FQGNSA, per germline. This chain's CDR3 is CASSLGGASGSYEQYF. For the CDR3, the DNA is TGTGCCAGCAGCTTGGGCGGGGCTAGCGGGAGCTACGAGCAGTACTTC.

J is TRBJ2-7 and V is TRBV7-3; 9 nucleotides match TRBD2. CDR1 is SGHTA and CDR2 is FQGTGA in the germline V gene. The trim removed 4 bases at V and 3 bases at J, leaving 4 bases unmatched. The CDR3 is made up of 14 amino acids. CDR3 nucleotide sequence: TGTGCCAGCAGCTCAGGTAGCGGGAGCTACGAGCAGTACTTC. Its protein is CASSSGSGSYEQYF. Based on the CDR3 plus reference TRBV7-3 and TRBJ2-7, the full variable domain is GAGVSQTPSNKVTEKGKYVELRCDPISGHTALYWYRQSLGQGPEFLIYFQGTGAADDSGLPNDRFFAVRPEGSVSTLKIQRTERGDSAVYLCASSSGSGSYEQYFGPGTRLTVT.

The chain employs TRBV10-1 and TRBJ1-4; 7 bases agree with TRBD1. Germline V gene data show CDR1 as WNHNN and CDR2 as SYGVQD (reference sequence). V shed 3 bases, J shed 8 bases, and the junction held 3 bases outside the gene matches. The CDR3 consists of 13 residues. The CDR3 DNA reads TGCGCCAGCAGTGACAGGGGGACGGAAAAACTGTTTTTT. This sequence encodes CASSDRGTEKLFF.

This chain links TRBV28 with TRBJ1-1, with 7 nucleotides matching TRBD1. CDR3 size: 14 residues. The V gene end was trimmed by 9 bases and the J gene end by 0 bases; junction bases not matched to a gene: 7. Germline V gene sequence: CDR1 MDHEN, CDR2 SYDVKM. The CDR3 sequence: CASTGQPLNTEAFF. The CDR3 nucleotides read TGTGCCAGTACGGGACAGCCTTTGAACACTGAAGCTTTCTTT.

The rearrangement uses TRBV19 and TRBJ2-1; 10 bases fit TRBD1. From germline, CDR1 is LNHDA and CDR2 SQIVND (reference sequence). J gave up 3 bases and V 6 bases, and 8 bases lay outside the gene matches. The CDR3 extends over 16 amino acids. CDR3 protein: CASSLTDRGNYNEQFF. CDR3 bases: TGTGCCAGTAGCCTGACGGACAGGGGGAACTACAATGAGCAGTTCTTC.

The chain couples TRBV21-1 to TRBJ2-1; TRBD2 is the table's D call and was not checked against the DNA. TRBV21-1 is a known pseudogene. The CDR3 contains 16 residues. DNA of the CDR3: TGTGCCAGCCGAGGGTTGGCGGCTGTTCGGGGCAATGAGCAGTTCTTC. Translating gives CASRGLAAVRGNEQFF.

CDR3 amino acids: CASSQGTALGELFF. In DNA form, the CDR3 reads TGTGCCAGCAGTCAAGGAACAGCTCTCGGGGAGCTGTTTTTT. V gene TRBV6-4 combines with J gene TRBJ2-2; D gene ambiguous. Germline values: CDR1 MRHNA, CDR2 SNTAGT. The CDR3 has 14 residues. V was shortened by 5 bases and J by 7 bases, with 14 bases between the two germline ends.

This chain connects TRBV4-1 to TRBJ1-6; D possibly corresponds to TRBD1 (6 bases). The CDR3 sequence is 15 residues long. Per germline, CDR1 MGHRA and CDR2 YSYEKL. V gave up 0 bases and J gave up 8 bases, with 11 bases separating them. The CDR3 nucleotides are TGCGCCAGCAGCCAAGAACAGGGCGAGTATTCACCCCTCCACTTT. It yields the protein CASSQEQGEYSPLHF.

The genes are TRBV27 and TRBJ2-7, with 7 nucleotides matching TRBD1. Germline loops: CDR1 MNHEY, CDR2 SMNVEV (reference sequence). V trimming: 5 bases; J trimming: 1 base; junction bases outside the gene matches: 5. The CDR3 is made up of 14 amino acids. The CDR3 DNA reads as TGTGCCAGCAGTGATTGGACAGGATCCTACGAGCAGTACTTC. Protein sequence: CASSDWTGSYEQYF.

V usage is TRBV10-1 and J usage is TRBJ2-2; 9 bases agree with TRBD1. Per the germline V gene, CDR1 is WNHNN and CDR2 is SYGVQD (reference sequence). CDR3 length equals 15 residues. With 5 bases clipped from V and 3 bases from J, the junction kept 4 bases outside the gene matches. DNA of the CDR3: TGCGCCAGCAGTCATGGGACAGGGTACACCGGGGAGCTGTTTTTT. Protein sequence: CASSHGTGYTGELFF.